Sequencing of this T cell receptor beta chain was carried out in a study of CD8+ T cells in alopecia areata. Sample treatment: oral pan-JAK inhibitor, 5-10 mg twice daily. RNA extraction and reverse transcription yielded cDNA as sequencing template. TCRdb's copy holds only in-frame clones and misses some; the assay was immunoSEQ multiplex PCR. The sample lists 95,000 to 150,000 clones, roughly 57% seen once, with around 5.4% in the top ten. This clone occurred many times. CDR1 and CDR2 (germline): LNHDA, SQIVND (reference sequence). The V end lost 3 bases, the J end lost 3 bases, and 18 bases lay between the germline ends. This CDR3 spans 16 amino acids.

The J gene is TRBJ2-7, the V gene TRBV19; TRBD1 might be the D (5 bases). This specimen was CD4+ T cells sorted from blood, taken at week 4, from a patient treated with tofacitinib. The TCR comes from a human donor with alopecia areata. This CDR3 is CASSISHDSSYYEQYF. The CDR3 nucleotides are TGTGCCAGTAGTATTTCACACGACAGTTCCTACTACGAGCAGTACTTC.